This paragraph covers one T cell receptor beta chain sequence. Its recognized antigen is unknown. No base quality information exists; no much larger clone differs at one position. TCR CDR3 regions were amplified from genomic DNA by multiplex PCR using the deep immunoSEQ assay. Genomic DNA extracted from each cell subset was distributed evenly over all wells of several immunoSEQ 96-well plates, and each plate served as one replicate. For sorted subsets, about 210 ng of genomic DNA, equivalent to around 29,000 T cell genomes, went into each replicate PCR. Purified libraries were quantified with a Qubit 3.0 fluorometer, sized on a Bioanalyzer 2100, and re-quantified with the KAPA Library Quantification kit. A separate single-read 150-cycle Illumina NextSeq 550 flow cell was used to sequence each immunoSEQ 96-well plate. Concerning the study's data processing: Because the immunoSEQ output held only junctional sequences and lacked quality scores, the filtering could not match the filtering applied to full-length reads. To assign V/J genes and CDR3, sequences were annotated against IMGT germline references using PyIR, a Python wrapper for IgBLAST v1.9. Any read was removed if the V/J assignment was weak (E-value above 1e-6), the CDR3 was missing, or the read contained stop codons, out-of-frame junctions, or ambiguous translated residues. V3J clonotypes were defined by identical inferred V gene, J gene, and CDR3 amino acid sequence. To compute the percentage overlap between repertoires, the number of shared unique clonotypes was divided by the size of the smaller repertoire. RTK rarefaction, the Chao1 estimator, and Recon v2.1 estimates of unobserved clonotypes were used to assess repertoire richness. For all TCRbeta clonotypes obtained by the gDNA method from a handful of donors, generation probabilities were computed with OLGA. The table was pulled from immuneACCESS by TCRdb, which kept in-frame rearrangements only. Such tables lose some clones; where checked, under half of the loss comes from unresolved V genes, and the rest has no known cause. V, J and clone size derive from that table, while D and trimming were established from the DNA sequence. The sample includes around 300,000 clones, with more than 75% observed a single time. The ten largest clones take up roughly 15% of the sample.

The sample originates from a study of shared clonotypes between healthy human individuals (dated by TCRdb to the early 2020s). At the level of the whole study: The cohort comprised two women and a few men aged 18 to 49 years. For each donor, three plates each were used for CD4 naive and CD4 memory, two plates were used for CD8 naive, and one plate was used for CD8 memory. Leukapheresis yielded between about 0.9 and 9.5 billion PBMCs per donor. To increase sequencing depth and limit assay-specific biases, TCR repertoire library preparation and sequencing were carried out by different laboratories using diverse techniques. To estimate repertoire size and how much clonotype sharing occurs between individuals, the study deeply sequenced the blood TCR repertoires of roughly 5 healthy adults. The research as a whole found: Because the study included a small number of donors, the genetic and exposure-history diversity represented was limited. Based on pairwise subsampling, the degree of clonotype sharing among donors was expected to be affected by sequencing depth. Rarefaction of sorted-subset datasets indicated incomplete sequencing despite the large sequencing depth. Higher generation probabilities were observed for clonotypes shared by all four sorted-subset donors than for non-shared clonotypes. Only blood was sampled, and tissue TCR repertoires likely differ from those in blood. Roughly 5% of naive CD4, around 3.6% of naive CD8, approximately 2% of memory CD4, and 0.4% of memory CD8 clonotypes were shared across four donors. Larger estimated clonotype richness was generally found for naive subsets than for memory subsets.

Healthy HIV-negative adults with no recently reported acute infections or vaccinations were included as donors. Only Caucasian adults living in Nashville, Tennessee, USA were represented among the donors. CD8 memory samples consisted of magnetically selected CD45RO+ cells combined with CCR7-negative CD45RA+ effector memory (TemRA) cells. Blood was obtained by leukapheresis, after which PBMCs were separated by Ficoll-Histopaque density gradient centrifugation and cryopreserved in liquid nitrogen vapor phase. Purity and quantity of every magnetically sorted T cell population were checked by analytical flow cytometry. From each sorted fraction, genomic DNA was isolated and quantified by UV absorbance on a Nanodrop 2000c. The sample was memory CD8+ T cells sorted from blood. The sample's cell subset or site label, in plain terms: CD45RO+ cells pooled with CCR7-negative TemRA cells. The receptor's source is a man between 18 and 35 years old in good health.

The CDR3 here reads CAISERGPSYEQYF. The nucleotide sequence is TGTGCCATCAGTGAGCGGGGCCCCTCCTACGAGCAGTACTTC. The chain is assembled from TRBV10-3 and TRBJ2-7; the D gene is tentatively TRBD1 or TRBD2, each matching 5 bases. The germline V gene supplies CDR1 ENHRY and CDR2 SYGVKD. V is pared back by 2 bases and J by 0 bases, with 8 bases lying between the germline termini. The CDR3 contains 14 residues, cysteine and phenylalanine counted. Left in the record is the CDR3 DNA by itself, 42 bases read in frame from the first base.